Following are 27 T cell receptor beta chains from one sample sequenced in a study of cytomegalovirus exposure and HLA in healthy donors. Measured with immunoSEQ multiplex PCR; TCRdb has only the in-frame clones, and not every one. Of roughly 75,000 clones in the sample, approximately 94% are singletons; the top ten hold 1.4%. Sequenced input: PBMCs. All receptors derive from a man aged 18 to 30 in good health and CMV-seropositive.

V is TRBV5-6 and J is TRBJ2-7; TRBD1 matches 11 bases. Trimming at V came to 4 bases and at J to 8 bases, leaving 8 bases not matched to a gene. The CDR3 is made up of 14 amino acids. Germline lookup yields CDR1 SGHDT and CDR2 YYEEEE. In nucleotides, the CDR3 is TGTGCCAGCAGCGCCGGGACAGGGGGTGAGAAGCAGTACTTC. Translation: CASSAGTGGEKQYF.

CDR3 region: CAAGRRVGETQYF. The CDR3 coding sequence is TGTGCCGCAGGGCGGAGGGTTGGAGAGACCCAGTACTTC. V and J are TRBV6-1 and TRBJ2-5; the D gene is possibly TRBD2 (6 bases). V was cut by 11 bases and J by 4 bases, with 17 bases left in between. CDR1 is MNHNS, CDR2 SASEGT, per germline. This CDR3 comprises 13 residues.

The rearrangement links TRBV6-4 to TRBJ2-3; 10 nucleotides line up with TRBD1. After removal of 10 bases from V and 5 bases from J, the junction contained 6 bases not matched to a gene. CDR1 is MRHNA, CDR2 SNTAGT, per germline. The CDR3 has 13 amino acids. The CDR3 here is CATRGTGVDTQYF. In DNA, the CDR3 is TGTGCCACCCGAGGGACAGGGGTAGATACGCAGTATTTT.

The rearrangement uses TRBV4-1 and TRBJ2-3; 12 nucleotides agree with TRBD2. This CDR3 is 16 amino acids long. Germline CDR1 is MGHRA and CDR2 is YSYEKL. The V segment lost 3 bases and the J segment 11 bases; nucleotides outside the gene matches: 12. The CDR3, as DNA: TGCGCCAGCAGCCAGCTGGGACTAGCGGGCCCTCGAGGGCAGTATTTT. Encoded protein: CASSQLGLAGPRGQYF.

In DNA, the CDR3 is TGCGCCAGCACCTGGACTAGCGGGACTGAGACCCAGTACTTC. Translating gives CASTWTSGTETQYF. V usage is TRBV4-1 and J usage is TRBJ2-5, with 12 bases matching TRBD2. V dropped 7 bases and J dropped 5; count of bases not matched to a gene: 5. There are 14 residues in the CDR3. Germline assignment: CDR1 MGHRA and CDR2 YSYEKL.

The chain recombines TRBV10-3 with TRBJ2-3, with 10 bases identical to TRBD1. Germline V lookup: CDR1 ENHRY, CDR2 SYGVKD. With V trimmed by 9 bases and J by 0 bases, 3 bases remained unmatched. This CDR3 comprises 14 residues. The CDR3 sequence is CAIGTGVSTDTQYF. The CDR3 nucleotides read TGTGCCATTGGGACAGGGGTGAGCACAGATACGCAGTATTTT.

V and J are TRBV6-1 and TRBJ2-7; D gene ambiguous. The CDR3 runs to 13 residues. CDR1 and CDR2 from the germline V gene are MNHNS and SASEGT. Between the trimmed V and J ends, which lost 4 bases and 6 bases, there was a span of 13 bases. DNA for the CDR3: TGTGCCAGCAGTGGAAACACTCTAGGCGAGCAGTACTTC. Translated: CASSGNTLGEQYF.

Details on this clone: Other DNA sequences in this specimen translate into the identical CDR3. The rearrangement links TRBV5-1 to TRBJ2-5, with TRBD2 matching 7 bases. The trim removed 2 bases at V and 3 bases at J, leaving 1 base unmatched. Germline CDR1 reads SGHRS; CDR2 reads YFSETQ. The CDR3 is made up of 13 amino acids. CDR3 nucleotide sequence: TGCGCCAGCAGCTTAACTAGCGAAGAGACCCAGTACTTC. Translated, it gives CASSLTSEETQYF. Complete variable domain (other parts from reference TRBV5-1 and TRBJ2-5): KAGVTQTPRYLIKTRGQQVTLSCSPISGHRSVSWYQQTPGQGLQFLFEYFSETQRNKGNFPGRFSGRQFSNSRSEMNVSTLELGDSALYLCASSLTSEETQYFGPGTRLLVL.

The chain recombines TRBV18 with TRBJ2-7; D ambiguous. Trimming removed 3 bases at V and 5 bases at J, with 11 bases between. Germline assignment: CDR1 KGHSH and CDR2 LQKENI. CDR3 length: 13 residues. This chain's CDR3 is CASSPSQAHEQYF. In nucleotides, the CDR3 is TGTGCCAGCTCACCCTCCCAGGCCCACGAGCAGTACTTC. Drawing the rest from reference TRBV18 and TRBJ2-7, the complete variable domain is NAGVMQNPRHLVRRRGQEARLRCSPMKGHSHVYWYRQLPEEGLKFMVYLQKENIIDESGMPKERFSAEFPKEGPSILRIQQVVRGDSAAYFCASSPSQAHEQYFGPGTRLTVT.

The chain employs TRBV30 and TRBJ2-1; TRBD2 is a possible D gene (6 bases). The CDR3 has 13 residues. V lost 2 bases and J lost 5, with 10 bases in between. The V gene's germline CDR1 is GTSNPN and CDR2 SVGIG (reference sequence). CDR3 amino acids: CAWSIGGNNEQFF. In DNA form, the CDR3 reads TGTGCCTGGAGTATCGGCGGGAACAATGAGCAGTTCTTC.

This rearrangement joins TRBV6-4 to TRBJ1-5, with D possibly being TRBD1 (6 bases). Germline CDR1 reads MRHNA; CDR2 reads SNTAGT. V was clipped by 5 bases and J by 5 bases, with 13 bases between them. The CDR3 runs to 14 residues. CDR3 sequence (DNA): TGTGCCAGCAGTTCTCCAGGGGAATATCAGCCCCAGCATTTT. This encodes CASSSPGEYQPQHF.

This chain uses TRBV18 with TRBJ2-7; D is possibly TRBD1 (6 bases). Germline assignment: CDR1 KGHSH and CDR2 LQKENI. The CDR3 sequence is 13 residues long. V was trimmed by 4 bases and J by 3 bases, leaving 10 bases between them. The CDR3 sequence: CASSQQGNYEQYF. Here the CDR3 DNA reads TGTGCCAGCTCACAGCAGGGGAACTACGAGCAGTACTTC.

V and J are TRBV19 and TRBJ2-5; D is uncertain. Trimming pared 5 bases from V and 7 bases from J, leaving 17 bases between. Germline-derived CDR1 and CDR2 are LNHDA and SQIVND (reference sequence). This CDR3 has 14 residues. The CDR3, as DNA: TGTGCCAGTAGTGCCGACCGAGCGTCTCGGACCCAGTACTTC. Amino acids: CASSADRASRTQYF.

The V call is TRBV29-1, the J call TRBJ2-1; the match to TRBD2 covers 8 bases. CDR3 size: 16 residues. CDR1 is SQVTM and CDR2 is ANQGSEA in the germline V gene. V lost 5 bases, J lost 1 base, and 10 bases stayed unmatched. For the CDR3, the DNA is TGCAGCGTTCTCCCGGAGCGGGGGCCTTCCTACAATGAGCAGTTCTTC. It specifies CSVLPERGPSYNEQFF.

This chain connects TRBV18 to TRBJ1-4; 10 positions agree with TRBD1. Germline V lookup: CDR1 KGHSH, CDR2 LQKENI. There are 17 residues in the CDR3. After removal of 4 bases from V and 1 base from J, the junction contained 6 bases not matched to a gene. Here the CDR3 DNA reads TGTGCCAGCTCACGTCCCGGGACAGGGGAAACTAATGAAAAACTGTTTTTT. The encoded protein is CASSRPGTGETNEKLFF. The entire variable domain, with the rest obtained from reference TRBV18 and TRBJ1-4, is as follows: NAGVMQNPRHLVRRRGQEARLRCSPMKGHSHVYWYRQLPEEGLKFMVYLQKENIIDESGMPKERFSAEFPKEGPSILRIQQVVRGDSAAYFCASSRPGTGETNEKLFFGSGTQLSVL.

The V and J genes are TRBV7-2 and TRBJ2-3; 12 bases map to TRBD2. Germline V CDR1 and CDR2: SGHTA, FQGNSA. The junction had 10 bases not matched to a gene; V was cut back by 4 bases and J by 5 bases. The CDR3 length is 17 residues. The CDR3 DNA reads TGTGCCAGCAGCTCGCTCCCGCCGGGACTAGCGGGAGATACGCAGTATTTT. Protein: CASSSLPPGLAGDTQYF.

The J gene is TRBJ1-4, the V gene TRBV19; D not certain. There are 14 residues in the CDR3. Trimming shortened V by 6 bases and J by 7 bases, and 15 bases separated the two germline ends. Per the germline V gene, CDR1 is LNHDA and CDR2 is SQIVND (reference sequence). CDR3 protein: CASSARLPSEKLFF. CDR3 in DNA: TGTGCCAGTAGCGCCAGACTTCCTAGTGAAAAACTGTTTTTT.

This sequence joins TRBV4-2 and TRBJ1-1, with a possible D match to TRBD1 (6 bases). With 5 bases removed from V and 1 base from J, the gap between germline ends came to 11 bases. Per the germline V gene, CDR1 is LGHNA and CDR2 is YNFKEQ. The CDR3 runs 14 residues. CDR3 bases: TGTGCCAGCAGCTTGAGGACAGCGAACACTGAAGCTTTCTTT. Residues: CASSLRTANTEAFF.

The chain joins TRBV6-1 to TRBJ2-1, with TRBD2 matching over 7 bases. The CDR3 has 13 residues. Per the germline V gene, CDR1 is MNHNS and CDR2 is SASEGT. Trimming took 6 bases from V and 4 from J; bases not matched to a gene: 3. The CDR3 here is CASRQRDYNEQFF. The DNA of the CDR3 is TGTGCCAGCAGGCAGCGGGATTACAATGAGCAGTTCTTC.

The V and J genes are TRBV6-6 and TRBJ1-1; 7 bases line up with TRBD1. CDR3 length: 12 residues. Unmatched junction bases numbered 6, after V lost 7 bases and J lost 7 bases. CDR1 and CDR2 (germline): MNHNY, SVGAGI (reference sequence). The CDR3 loop reads CASTQRDSEAFF. For the CDR3, the DNA is TGTGCCAGCACCCAAAGGGACAGTGAAGCTTTCTTT.

The table lists this clone with a count of one. This sequence joins TRBV18 and TRBJ2-7, with D unclear. From germline, CDR1 is KGHSH and CDR2 LQKENI. V lost 3 bases to trimming and J lost 0 bases, with 3 bases between them. This CDR3 has 12 amino acids. The CDR3 coding sequence is TGTGCCAGCTCACCCGGCTCCTACGAGCAGTACTTC. Residues: CASSPGSYEQYF.

This chain connects TRBV11-2 to TRBJ2-7, with a tentative D call TRBD2 (6 bases). The germline V and J ends were trimmed by 5 bases and 6 bases, with 14 bases remaining between them. Germline CDR1 is SGHAT and CDR2 is FQNNGV. The CDR3 totals 13 residues. The CDR3 nucleotides read TGTGCCAGCAGCCTATGGGGGGTAAGCGAGCAGTACTTC. This translates into CASSLWGVSEQYF.

The chain couples TRBV9 to TRBJ1-3; possible D gene TRBD1, 5 bases. This CDR3 region has 14 residues. CDR1 and CDR2 from the germline V gene are SGDLS and YYNGEE. The germline V and J ends were trimmed by 6 bases and 0 bases, with 10 bases remaining between them. CDR3 sequence: CASNGDSSGNTIYF. Written as DNA, the CDR3 is TGTGCCAGCAACGGGGACTCCTCTGGAAACACCATATATTTT.

This chain uses TRBV30 with TRBJ2-1, with unresolved D. The CDR3 is 15 residues long. The germline CDR1 and CDR2 sequences are GTSNPN and SVGIG (reference sequence). Trimming removed 1 base from V and 1 base from J, with 11 bases in between. The CDR3 loop is CAWSGVYGSYNEQFF. As DNA, the CDR3 is TGTGCCTGGAGTGGGGTATACGGGTCCTACAATGAGCAGTTCTTC.

The rearrangement joins TRBV19 to TRBJ1-2; 7 bases are shared with TRBD1. The V segment lost 8 bases and the J segment 8 bases; nucleotides outside the gene matches: 2. Germline CDR1 reads LNHDA; CDR2 reads SQIVND (reference sequence). This CDR3 is 10 amino acids long. The CDR3 is CASGTVGYTF. The CDR3 bases are TGTGCCAGTGGGACAGTCGGCTACACCTTC.

This clone was counted once. The rearrangement joins TRBV14 to TRBJ1-1; D gene ambiguous. The CDR3 is made up of 16 amino acids. V was shortened by 4 bases and J by 4 bases, with 19 bases between the two germline ends. Germline V gives CDR1 SGHDN, CDR2 FVKESK. The chain's CDR3 is CASSPPGLRGPTEAFF. In DNA form, the CDR3 reads TGTGCCAGCAGCCCCCCGGGATTGCGAGGGCCCACTGAAGCTTTCTTT.

The chain couples TRBV10-3 to TRBJ2-5, with a weak D call TRBD2 (5 bases). Trimming cost V 10 bases and J 1 base, with 10 bases left between them. CDR1 and CDR2 from the germline V gene are ENHRY and SYGVKD. The CDR3 spans 12 residues. CDR3 amino acids: CATRALQETQYF. CDR3 in DNA: TGTGCCACGCGGGCTCTCCAAGAGACCCAGTACTTC.